This passage covers 28 T cell receptor beta chains from one sample sequenced in a study of response to subunit inactivated influenza vaccine. TCRdb redid the calling of the RT-PCR reads with MiXCR, one entry per CDR3 protein. The sample records roughly 290,000 distinct CDR3 sequences, 20% to 25% being singletons. This sample comprised PBMCs from blood, obtained less than 22 months after vaccination. The receptor source for this set is a man between 50 and 69 years old who received an inactivated influenza vaccine.

The V and J genes are TRBV4-2 and TRBJ2-1, with D perhaps TRBD2 (6 bases). V lost 0 bases and J lost 7, with 16 bases in between. The germline V gene encodes CDR1 LGHNA and CDR2 YNFKEQ. The CDR3 is 16 amino acids. CDR3 residues: CASSQDLAGPENEQFF. In DNA form, the CDR3 reads TGTGCCAGCAGCCAAGACTTGGCGGGACCCGAGAATGAGCAGTTCTTC.

As regards this clonotype: At one of its ends the junction is not consistent with the germline gene, which may arise from a read error. The chain recombines TRBV25-1 with TRBJ2-3; 7 positions agree with TRBD1. Germline CDR1 MGHDK, CDR2 SYGVNS. CDR3 length: 15 amino acids. CDR3 loop: CASSDRGTFTVTQYF. In DNA form, the CDR3 reads TGTGCCAGCAGTGACAGGGGGACCTTCACAGTTACGCAGTATTTT.

As DNA, the CDR3 is TGTGCCAGCAGCGTAGGCCGGGACAGCGGGTCACTGTTTTTT. Translating gives CASSVGRDSGSLFF. The rearrangement joins TRBV9 to TRBJ1-4; 7 bases fit TRBD1. The germline CDR1 and CDR2 sequences are SGDLS and YYNGEE. With 0 bases clipped from V and 13 bases from J, the junction kept 9 bases outside the gene matches. The CDR3 contains 14 residues.

This clonotype was counted a few times. The chain employs TRBV4-3 and TRBJ2-5; D call uncertain. With 0 bases removed from V and 2 bases from J, the gap between germline ends came to 7 bases. CDR3 length: 14 amino acids. Looked up from germline, CDR1 is LGHNA and CDR2 is YSLEER. The CDR3 spells CASSQDYGQETQYF. In DNA, the CDR3 is TGCGCCAGCAGCCAAGATTACGGGCAAGAGACCCAGTACTTC.

In its sample, this clonotype was seen many times. The chain couples TRBV7-2 to TRBJ1-1; perhaps TRBD1 as D (5 bases). With 10 bases removed from V and 2 bases from J, the gap between germline ends came to 17 bases. The germline gives CDR1 SGHTA, CDR2 FQGNSA. This CDR3 comprises 14 residues. Here the CDR3 DNA reads TGTGCCACCGCGTGGGGGGGAGTTAACACTGAAGCTTTCTTT. Translating gives CATAWGGVNTEAFF.

The table lists this clonotype with a few counts. The chain uses TRBV5-1 and TRBJ1-2; maybe TRBD1 (5 bases). The CDR3 sequence is 13 residues long. Germline V CDR1 and CDR2: SGHRS, YFSETQ. V dropped 0 bases and J dropped 8 bases, with 11 bases sitting between them. The CDR3 protein is CASSLGDPGGYTF. As DNA, the CDR3 is TGCGCCAGCAGCTTGGGGGACCCAGGCGGCTACACCTTC.

The chain recombines TRBV11-2 with TRBJ2-7, with TRBD2 matching 10 bases. CDR1 is SGHAT and CDR2 is FQNNGV in the germline V gene. The CDR3 contains 14 residues. J gave up 2 bases and V 8 bases, and 6 bases lay outside the gene matches. The CDR3 bases are TGTGCCAGCGGCCGGACTAGCGGCACCTACGAGCAGTACTTC. The encoded protein is CASGRTSGTYEQYF.

The table lists this clonotype with a few counts. The chain uses TRBV15 and TRBJ2-1; D gene uncertain. CDR1 is LNHNV and CDR2 is YYDKDF in the germline V gene (reference sequence). The V end lost 0 bases, the J end lost 5 bases, and 8 bases lay between the germline ends. The CDR3 runs 14 residues. This chain's CDR3 is CATSREYLDNEQFF. The CDR3 coding sequence is TGTGCCACCAGCAGAGAATACCTTGACAATGAGCAGTTCTTC.

This clonotype was seen more than once but under ten times. The V gene is TRBV11-2, the J gene TRBJ1-1, with 11 bases matching TRBD1. J was trimmed by 4 bases and V by 5 bases; bases with no gene match: 12. Germline CDR1 SGHAT, CDR2 FQNNGV. This CDR3 is built from 17 residues. The CDR3 sequence is CASSPVGGTGGSTEAFF. The CDR3 DNA sequence: TGTGCCAGCAGCCCCGTGGGGGGGACAGGGGGAAGCACTGAAGCTTTCTTT. The variable domain in full, completed from reference TRBV11-2 and TRBJ1-1, reads EAGVAQSPRYKIIEKRQSVAFWCNPISGHATLYWYQQILGQGPKLLIQFQNNGVVDDSQLPKDRFSAERLKGVDSTLKIQPAKLEDSAVYLCASSPVGGTGGSTEAFFGQGTRLTVV.

This clonotype was found a few times. The V gene is TRBV29-1, the J gene TRBJ1-1; D is ambiguous. Germline CDR1 and CDR2: SQVTM and ANQGSEA. V was clipped by 5 bases and J by 0 bases, with 10 bases between them. The CDR3 has 13 residues. The CDR3 protein is CSVLSGMNTEAFF. The DNA for the CDR3 is TGCAGCGTTTTATCCGGGATGAACACTGAAGCTTTCTTT.

This clonotype was detected only a few times. The gene calls are TRBV6-5 and TRBJ1-6, with TRBD1 as a possible D gene (6 bases). The CDR3 covers 15 residues. Per the germline V gene, CDR1 is MNHEY and CDR2 is SVGAGI. The V end was cut by 0 bases, the J end by 10 bases, with 13 bases between. The CDR3, as DNA: TGTGCCAGCAGTTACTCGGCGCAGGGGCGGTCACCCCTCCACTTT. Translation: CASSYSAQGRSPLHF.

At least ten counts were recorded for this clonotype. The chain uses TRBV28 and TRBJ1-1; TRBD1 matches at 7 bases. CDR3 length equals 11 residues. In germline, CDR1 is MDHEN, CDR2 SYDVKM. V dropped 7 bases and J dropped 11; count of bases not matched to a gene: 7. The CDR3 region has the DNA TGTGCCAGCACCAGGGGGGGCAGGGCTTTCTTT. Protein product: CASTRGGRAFF.

The chain links TRBV9 to TRBJ1-2; TRBD1 is a possible D gene (6 bases). CDR3 length: 14 amino acids. Germline V gene lookup returns CDR1 SGDLS and CDR2 YYNGEE. V lost 3 bases, J lost 0 bases, and 9 bases lay in between. The CDR3 bases are TGTGCCAGCAGCGAGGGGGGAACTAACTATGGCTACACCTTC. Residues: CASSEGGTNYGYTF.

This clonotype came up many times. V is TRBV9 and J is TRBJ1-3, with a weak D call TRBD1 (6 bases). V was pared by 0 bases and J by 11 bases, with 18 bases between. Germline-derived CDR1 and CDR2 are SGDLS and YYNGEE. The CDR3 sequence is 15 residues long. This CDR3 reads CASSVEGVRGTAIYF. CDR3 nucleotides: TGTGCCAGCAGCGTAGAGGGGGTACGAGGAACGGCCATATATTTT. The full variable domain, with the rest looked up from reference TRBV9 and TRBJ1-3, is DSGVTQTPKHLITATGQRVTLRCSPRSGDLSVYWYQQSLDQGLQFLIQYYNGEERAKGNILERFSAQQFPDLHSELNLSSLELGDSALYFCASSVEGVRGTAIYFGEGSWLTVV.

This clonotype was counted a few times. Germline is not matched at one junction end, which may reflect a read error. The genes are TRBV2 and TRBJ2-1, with a tentative D call TRBD2 (6 bases). The CDR3 is made up of 15 amino acids. CDR1 and CDR2 from the germline V gene are SNHLY and FYNNEI. The CDR3 region is CASSISGFSYNKQFF. Here the CDR3 DNA reads TGTGCCAGCAGTATTAGCGGATTCTCCTACAATAAGCAGTTCTTC. Filled out from reference TRBV2 and TRBJ2-1, the complete variable domain reads EPEVTQTPSHQVTQMGQEVILRCVPISNHLYFYWYRQILGQKVEFLVSFYNNEISEKSEIFDDQFSVERPDGSNFTLKIRSTKLEDSAMYFCASSISGFSYNKQFFGPGTRLTVL.

This clonotype came up a few times. The V and J genes are TRBV10-3 and TRBJ2-1; D may be TRBD1 (6 bases). With 6 bases removed from V and 6 bases from J, the gap between germline ends came to 12 bases. The CDR3 runs 13 residues. Germline V CDR1 and CDR2: ENHRY, SYGVKD. This CDR3 reads CAIRGTGSNEQFF. The DNA for the CDR3 is TGTGCCATCAGGGGCACAGGGTCCAATGAGCAGTTCTTC.

This chain joins TRBV19 and TRBJ2-2, with D uncertain. Germline V gives CDR1 LNHDA, CDR2 SQIVND (reference sequence). The V and J ends lost 2 bases and 6 bases respectively, with 16 bases between them. CDR3 length: 16 residues. CDR3 protein: CASSIKGPHRAGELFF. The CDR3 region has the DNA TGTGCCAGTAGTATAAAAGGGCCTCACCGGGCCGGGGAGCTGTTTTTT.

This clonotype occurred a few times. This rearrangement joins TRBV12-3 or TRBV12-4 to TRBJ2-2; D is undetermined. Deletions cut 4 bases from V and 4 bases from J, with 7 bases between. This CDR3 is 13 amino acids long. The CDR3 spells CASSSTRTGELFF. CDR3 nucleotides: TGTGCCAGCAGTTCCACACGCACCGGGGAGCTGTTTTTT.

At least ten counts were recorded for this clonotype. This chain links TRBV7-2 with TRBJ2-3; no definite D call. Germline CDR1 reads SGHTA; CDR2 reads FQGNSA. V shed 4 bases and J shed 2 bases, with 4 bases lying between them. The CDR3 is 12 amino acids. DNA for the CDR3: TGTGCCAGCAGCTATTTCACAGATACGCAGTATTTT. This codes for CASSYFTDTQYF.

In this sample, this clonotype turned up many times. V and J are TRBV6-5 and TRBJ1-1, with D perhaps TRBD1 (5 bases). CDR1 MNHEY and CDR2 SVGAGI come from the germline V gene. The CDR3 sequence is 12 residues long. Trimming shortened V by 5 bases and J by 8 bases, and 12 bases separated the two germline ends. As DNA, the CDR3 is TGTGCCAGCAGTAGACGGGACTCCGAAGCTTTCTTT. This translates into CASSRRDSEAFF.

CDR3 bases: TGCAGTGCTAGTGAATACGGGACAGGGGGGAGTCAGCCCCAGCATTTT. Translated: CSASEYGTGGSQPQHF. This chain joins TRBV20-1 and TRBJ1-5; 11 positions match TRBD1. The junction had 10 bases not matched to a gene; V was cut back by 3 bases and J by 6 bases. The CDR3 contains 16 residues. Germline loops: CDR1 DFQATT, CDR2 SNEGSKA (reference sequence).

This clonotype has just one count. The V and J genes are TRBV19 and TRBJ2-7, with 7 bases aligning to TRBD2. The CDR3 length is 14 residues. CDR1 and CDR2 from the germline V gene are LNHDA and SQIVND (reference sequence). V was clipped by 6 bases and J by 4 bases; unmatched bases: 9. CDR3 bases: TGTGCCAGTAGCGATGTAGGGGAGGGTTACGAGCAGTACTTC. This encodes CASSDVGEGYEQYF.

In this sample, this clonotype turned up many times. V is TRBV5-1 and J is TRBJ1-1, with a tentative D call TRBD1 (6 bases). Deletions cut 4 bases from V and 1 base from J, with 11 bases between. CDR1 SGHRS and CDR2 YFSETQ come from the germline V gene. This CDR3 is 14 amino acids long. The CDR3: CASSSETGNTEAFF. The CDR3 DNA follows: TGCGCCAGCAGCAGCGAGACAGGGAACACTGAAGCTTTCTTT.

The chain recombines TRBV10-2 with TRBJ1-1; D not resolved. Germline loops: CDR1 WSHSY, CDR2 SAAADI. V was pared by 5 bases and J by 6 bases, with 10 bases between. The CDR3 has 12 residues. This CDR3 reads CASSHGGSEAFF. DNA of the CDR3: TGCGCCAGCAGTCACGGTGGATCTGAAGCTTTCTTT.

The J gene is TRBJ2-7, the V gene TRBV7-2, with 9 bases matching TRBD2. Germline CDR1 SGHTA, CDR2 FQGNSA. V was pared by 6 bases and J by 3 bases, with 6 bases of the junction left unmatched. This CDR3 has 14 residues. CDR3 loop: CASREREESYEQYF. The CDR3 DNA reads TGTGCCAGCAGGGAGCGGGAGGAAAGCTACGAGCAGTACTTC.

This clonotype has more than one count but fewer than ten. The chain combines TRBV7-2 with TRBJ2-6, with 7 bases lining up with TRBD2. The V gene end was trimmed by 0 bases and the J gene end by 0 bases; junction bases not matched to a gene: 11. This CDR3 is 20 amino acids long. Germline lookup yields CDR1 SGHTA and CDR2 FQGNSA. CDR3 sequence (DNA): TGTGCCAGCAGCTTAGCCCGGACTAGTTTTTCTCTCTCTGGGGCCAACGTCCTGACTTTC. This translates into CASSLARTSFSLSGANVLTF.

There are many counts of this clonotype. The gene calls are TRBV29-1 and TRBJ1-2, with 9 bases that match TRBD1. The CDR3 is 13 residues long. Trimming at V came to 4 bases and at J to 5 bases, leaving 5 bases not matched to a gene. Germline CDR1 SQVTM, CDR2 ANQGSEA. The CDR3 nucleotides read TGCAGCGTTGGGGACAGGGATCGGTATGGCTACACCTTC. Its protein product is CSVGDRDRYGYTF. Complete variable domain (other parts from reference TRBV29-1 and TRBJ1-2): SAVISQKPSRDICQRGTSLTIQCQVDSQVTMMFWYRQQPGQSLTLIATANQGSEATYESGFVIDKFPISRPNLTFSTLTVSNMSPEDSSIYLCSVGDRDRYGYTFGSGTRLTVV.

This clonotype has a single count. This may be a read error, as it is one base from a much larger clone. The chain uses TRBV12-3 or TRBV12-4 and TRBJ1-1; D gene unclear. This CDR3 region has 18 residues. CDR3 nucleotide sequence: TGTACCAGCAGCCCGTTATATCGAACCGGGGTCAGGAACACTGAAGCTTTCTTT. The encoded protein is CTSSPLYRTGVRNTEAFF.